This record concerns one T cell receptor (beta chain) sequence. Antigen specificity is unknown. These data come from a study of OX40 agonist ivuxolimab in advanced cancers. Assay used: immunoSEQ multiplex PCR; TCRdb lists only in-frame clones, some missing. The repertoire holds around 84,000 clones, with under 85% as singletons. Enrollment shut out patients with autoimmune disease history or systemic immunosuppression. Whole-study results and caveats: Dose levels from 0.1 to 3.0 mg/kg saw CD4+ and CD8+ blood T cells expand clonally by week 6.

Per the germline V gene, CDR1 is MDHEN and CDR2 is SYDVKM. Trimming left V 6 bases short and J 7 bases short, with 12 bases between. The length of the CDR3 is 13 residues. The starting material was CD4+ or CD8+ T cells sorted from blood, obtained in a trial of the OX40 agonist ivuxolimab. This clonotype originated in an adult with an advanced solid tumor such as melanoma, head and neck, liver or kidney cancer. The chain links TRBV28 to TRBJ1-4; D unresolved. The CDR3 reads CASRFFSGEKLFF. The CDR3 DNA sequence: TGTGCCAGCAGATTTTTCAGCGGTGAAAAACTGTTTTTT.